Listed here are 16 T cell receptor beta chains from one sample, sequenced in a study of early stage breast cancer tumors (dated by TCRdb to 2016 to 2017). To prepare the library, the immunoSEQ multiplex PCR assay was applied. TCRdb took this table from immuneACCESS and kept in-frame rearrangements with V and J called. Such tables lack part of the clones; where checked against another copy, unresolved V genes explain under half of the gap, and the rest is unexplained. This sample holds about 11,000 clones; around 73% were observed only once. The biggest ten clones account for 20% to 25% of the sample. The source material was breast tumor tissue. Receptors originate from a person aged 40-50 years with breast cancer.

This clone was counted only a few times. V is TRBV5-4 and J is TRBJ2-3; 8 nucleotides line up with TRBD1. There are 15 residues in the CDR3. The V gene end was trimmed by 4 bases and the J gene end by 0 bases; junction bases not matched to a gene: 4. Germline CDR1 and CDR2: SGHNT and YYREEE (reference sequence). The CDR3 nucleotides are TGTGCCAGCAGCCGACGGACAGGGAGCACAGATACGCAGTATTTT. Its translation: CASSRRTGSTDTQYF.

V usage is TRBV6-1 and J usage is TRBJ2-3; no clear D. The ends were cut back, 3 bases at V and 2 bases at J, with 3 bases in the middle. Looked up from germline, CDR1 is MNHNS and CDR2 is SASEGT. The CDR3 loop spans 12 amino acids. In DNA, the CDR3 is TGTGCCAGCAGTGACTCCACAGATACGCAGTATTTT. Its translation: CASSDSTDTQYF.

This clone occurred a few times. The chain is built from TRBV19 and TRBJ1-2; a possible D gene is TRBD1 (5 bases). The CDR3 has 14 amino acids. Germline V gene data show CDR1 as LNHDA and CDR2 as SQIVND (reference sequence). V was shortened by 6 bases and J by 4 bases, with 15 bases between the two germline ends. The CDR3 nucleotides read TGTGCCAGTAGGGAAAGGGGCAGTTTCTATGGCTACACCTTC. Residues: CASRERGSFYGYTF.

This sequence joins TRBV30 and TRBJ2-3; D is ambiguous. Germline values: CDR1 GTSNPN, CDR2 SVGIG (reference sequence). The CDR3 has 12 residues. Between the trimmed V and J ends, which lost 4 bases and 2 bases, there was a span of 7 bases. CDR3 nucleotides: TGTGCCTGGAATTTACTCACAGATACGCAGTATTTT. Residues: CAWNLLTDTQYF.

The J gene is TRBJ1-2, the V gene TRBV6-5; perhaps TRBD1 as D (6 bases). The CDR3 loop spans 16 amino acids. Trimming removed 0 bases from V and 4 bases from J, with 15 bases in between. From germline, CDR1 is MNHEY and CDR2 SVGAGI. The CDR3 is CASSYSPQGRGYGYTF. CDR3 in DNA: TGTGCCAGCAGTTACTCGCCTCAGGGGAGAGGCTATGGCTACACCTTC.

This clone has a single count. The chain recombines TRBV20-1 with TRBJ1-1; no clear D gene. The germline CDR1 and CDR2 sequences are DFQATT and SNEGSKA (reference sequence). The CDR3 is made up of 11 amino acids. Trimming stripped 1 base from V and 4 bases from J, with 4 bases between. CDR3 in DNA: TGCAGTGCTAGAGGCAGCACTGAAGCTTTCTTT. Amino acids: CSARGSTEAFF.

The gene calls are TRBV28 and TRBJ2-7; D is tentatively TRBD1 or TRBD2 (5 bases each). V was shortened by 3 bases and J by 2 bases, with 11 bases between the two germline ends. Germline CDR1 MDHEN, CDR2 SYDVKM. The CDR3 is 14 residues long. The CDR3, as DNA: TGTGCCAGCAGTTTTTTCTGGGGGACCTACGAGCAGTACTTC. It is translated as CASSFFWGTYEQYF.

This clone showed up just once. CDR3 nucleotide sequence: TGTGCCAGCAGCTTCGACGGGCTCTATGGCTACACCTTC. This sequence encodes CASSFDGLYGYTF. The chain carries TRBV6-1 and TRBJ1-2; no reliable D call. The CDR3 sequence is 13 residues long. The ends were cut back, 6 bases at V and 4 bases at J, with 12 bases in the middle. Looked up from germline, CDR1 is MNHNS and CDR2 is SASEGT.

On this clone itself: The junction departs from the called germline gene at one end, perhaps through a read error. This chain joins TRBV23-1 and TRBJ2-4; D remains unclear. TRBV23-1 qualifies as an ORF whose function is uncertain. This CDR3 is 18 amino acids long. This CDR3 reads CANSQSGQEPRRKNIQYF. The CDR3 DNA reads as TGCGCCAACAGTCAATCGGGTCAGGAGCCTCGGCGGAAAAACATTCAGTACTTC.

The rearrangement uses TRBV10-3 and TRBJ2-3; 7 bases line up with TRBD2. V gave up 6 bases and J gave up 5 bases; unmatched junction bases: 2. This CDR3 contains 12 residues. Looked up from germline, CDR1 is ENHRY and CDR2 is SYGVKD. CDR3 nucleotide sequence: TGTGCCATCAGGGGGGAGGGAGATACGCAGTATTTT. Amino acids: CAIRGEGDTQYF.

This clone has more than one count but fewer than ten. This sequence joins TRBV6-5 and TRBJ1-2, with 8 bases that match TRBD1. V lost 5 bases, J lost 0 bases, and 5 bases stayed unmatched. Germline values: CDR1 MNHEY, CDR2 SVGAGI. The CDR3 length is 15 residues. CDR3 coding DNA: TGTGCCAGCAGTACCGGACAGGGTCCTAACTATGGCTACACCTTC. Translating it yields CASSTGQGPNYGYTF.

The chain is built from TRBV6-1 and TRBJ1-5; the D is unclear. CDR1 and CDR2 from the germline V gene are MNHNS and SASEGT. CDR3 length: 13 residues. V lost 3 bases to trimming and J lost 7 bases, with 10 bases between them. The CDR3 region is CASSEVQLQPQHF. CDR3 sequence (DNA): TGTGCCAGCAGTGAGGTGCAACTACAGCCCCAGCATTTT.

This chain connects TRBV21-1 to TRBJ2-7; TRBD2 is the table's D call and was not checked against the DNA. TRBV21-1 is designated a pseudogene. CDR3 length: 15 residues. The CDR3 region is CASSTGLAETYEQYF. In nucleotides, the CDR3 is TGTGCCAGCAGCACCGGACTAGCGGAAACCTACGAGCAGTACTTC.

The V gene is TRBV4-2, the J gene TRBJ2-7; D may correspond to TRBD1 or TRBD2 (6 bases each). This CDR3 is 14 amino acids long. Deletions cut 2 bases from V and 6 bases from J, with 14 bases between. In germline, CDR1 is LGHNA, CDR2 YNFKEQ. CDR3 coding DNA: TGTGCCAGCAGCCAAACTTCGGGGGCGAGCGAGCAGTACTTC. It encodes CASSQTSGASEQYF.

In nucleotides, the CDR3 is TGTGCCAGCAGCCCGAGACAGGGTTCAGCTTTCTTT. This gives the protein CASSPRQGSAFF. The chain combines TRBV5-6 with TRBJ1-1; 7 bases map to TRBD1. This CDR3 has 12 residues. Unmatched junction bases numbered 7, after V lost 4 bases and J lost 10 bases. Germline CDR1 reads SGHDT; CDR2 reads YYEEEE.

V and J are TRBV6-6 and TRBJ1-2; tentative D call: TRBD1 (5 bases). V gave up 1 base and J gave up 4 bases, with 13 bases separating them. CDR1 and CDR2 (germline): MNHNY, SVGAGI (reference sequence). The CDR3 covers 15 residues. CDR3 region: CASSYFDSGTYGYTF. The CDR3 DNA reads TGTGCCAGCAGTTACTTCGACAGTGGGACCTATGGCTACACCTTC.